The 10 T cell receptor beta chains in this list originate from one sample, sequenced in a study of OX40 agonist ivuxolimab in advanced cancers. Profiling relied on immunoSEQ multiplex PCR, and the TCRdb table lists in-frame clones only, not all of them. Among approximately 17,000 clones listed, roughly 88% were seen once. The sequences come from CD4+ or CD8+ T cells sorted from blood, collected in a trial of the OX40 agonist ivuxolimab. The receptors were sampled from an adult with an advanced solid tumor such as melanoma, head and neck, liver or kidney cancer.

The gene calls are TRBV27 and TRBJ2-7; 11 bases agree with TRBD2. J was trimmed by 4 bases and V by 4 bases; bases with no gene match: 6. This CDR3 contains 15 residues. Germline-derived CDR1 and CDR2 are MNHEY and SMNVEV (reference sequence). In DNA, the CDR3 is TGTGCCAGCAGTTCCCCGGGACTAGCGGCTTACGAGCAGTACTTC. Its protein is CASSSPGLAAYEQYF.

Of note for this clone: Other DNA sequences from this sample encode an identical CDR3 as well. This chain links TRBV30 with TRBJ2-7; D not resolved. This CDR3 comprises 12 residues. The germline V gene encodes CDR1 GTSNPN and CDR2 SVGIG (reference sequence). V was cut by 3 bases and J by 0 bases, with 6 bases left in between. CDR3 loop: CAWRVSSYEQYF. CDR3 DNA sequence: TGTGCCTGGAGGGTGTCCTCCTACGAGCAGTACTTC.

The V and J genes are TRBV11-2 and TRBJ2-3; D possibly matches TRBD1 or TRBD2 (6 bases each). V gave up 4 bases and J gave up 5 bases, with 16 bases separating them. Germline-derived CDR1 and CDR2 are SGHAT and FQNNGV. The CDR3 has 15 residues. The CDR3 protein is CASSSYREERDTQYF. CDR3 DNA: TGTGCCAGCAGCTCTTACAGGGAGGAAAGAGATACGCAGTATTTT.

The V gene is TRBV16, the J gene TRBJ2-5, with D possibly matching TRBD2 (6 bases). V gave up 3 bases and J gave up 4 bases, with 18 bases separating them. This CDR3 has 16 amino acids. CDR1 and CDR2 (germline): KGHSY, FQNENV. CDR3 nucleotide sequence: TGTGCCAGCAGCCAGTCTGGGACTGGATGGGGAGAGACCCAGTACTTC. This codes for CASSQSGTGWGETQYF. Combining the CDR3 with reference TRBV16 and TRBJ2-5 gives the whole variable domain GEEVAQTPKHLVRGEGQKAKLYCAPIKGHSYVFWYQQVLKNEFKFLISFQNENVFDETGMPKERFSAKCLPNSPCSLEIQATKLEDSAVYFCASSQSGTGWGETQYFGPGTRLLVL.

The chain uses TRBV15 and TRBJ2-6, with D hard to call. Trimming shortened V by 5 bases and J by 0 bases, and 14 bases separated the two germline ends. This CDR3 has 17 residues. The germline V gene has CDR1 LNHNV and CDR2 YYDKDF (reference sequence). The chain's CDR3 is CATSVKYTYSGANVLTF. The CDR3 DNA reads TGTGCCACCAGCGTCAAATACACCTACTCTGGGGCCAACGTCCTGACTTTC.

The CDR3 loop is CASSPRTSGISYEQYF. The CDR3 DNA sequence: TGTGCCAGCAGCCCCCGGACTAGCGGGATCTCCTACGAGCAGTACTTC. The chain joins TRBV7-6 to TRBJ2-7; 12 positions match TRBD2. This CDR3 is 16 amino acids long. Per germline, CDR1 SGHVS and CDR2 FNYEAQ. The J segment lost 0 bases and the V segment lost 5 bases, leaving 5 bases of the junction unmatched.

This clone appeared once. The chain uses TRBV28 and TRBJ2-3, with TRBD1 identical over 8 bases. In germline, CDR1 is MDHEN, CDR2 SYDVKM. V lost 4 bases and J lost 1; bases outside the gene matches: 10. The CDR3 spans 17 residues. The CDR3 DNA is TGTGCCAGCAGTTCTTATGGACAGGGACTTGGCACAGATACGCAGTATTTT. Residues: CASSSYGQGLGTDTQYF.

The genes are TRBV6-1 and TRBJ2-7, with D maybe TRBD1 (6 bases). This CDR3 contains 15 residues. Germline V gene sequence: CDR1 MNHNS, CDR2 SASEGT. The V end was cut by 2 bases, the J end by 3 bases, with 14 bases between. The CDR3 protein is CASSEIGQRLYEQYF. DNA of the CDR3: TGTGCCAGCAGTGAAATAGGACAGAGGCTCTACGAGCAGTACTTC.

The V call is TRBV10-3, the J call TRBJ2-1; D unresolved. Trimming cost V 7 bases and J 3 bases, with 7 bases left between them. This CDR3 is built from 12 residues. Germline V gene lookup returns CDR1 ENHRY and CDR2 SYGVKD. The CDR3 region has the DNA TGTGCCATCAAGCCGGACTACAATGAGCAGTTCTTC. Translated, it gives CAIKPDYNEQFF.

The chain carries TRBV25-1 and TRBJ2-5; maybe TRBD1 (6 bases). The length of the CDR3 is 13 residues. The germline V and J ends were trimmed by 10 bases and 3 bases, with 15 bases remaining between them. Germline CDR1 MGHDK, CDR2 SYGVNS. CDR3 in DNA: TGTGCCACTACGGGACAATTTAAAGAGACCCAGTACTTC. Translation: CATTGQFKETQYF.